This T cell receptor beta chain was identified during a study of CD8 T cells in ankylosing spondylitis. The CDR3 runs to 18 residues. Scientists made TCR beta libraries using quantitative 5'-RACE with molecular barcodes. TCRdb itself ran the 5' RACE reads through MiXCR, one entry per CDR3 protein. The sample gives 10,000 or so distinct CDR3 sequences, under 6.5% of which show up once; around 41% is in the top ten. The chain uses TRBV21-1 and TRBJ2-1; TRBD2 is the table's D call, not checked against the DNA. TRBV21-1 is a pseudogene locus. The sequence was obtained from a female donor with ankylosing spondylitis or in good health (not recorded which). Sequenced material: blood, either unsorted or a sorted T cell fraction (not recorded which). The CDR3 nucleotides are TGTGCCAGCAGCAATTGCGGACTAGCGGGGGGGCCACTAACTGAGCAGTTCTTC. Translation: CASSNCGLAGGPLTEQFF.